The source of this T cell receptor (beta chain) is a study of identical twins. Using its own MiXCR run on the 5' RACE reads, TCRdb lists one record per CDR3 protein. The data contain 1.5 million to 2 million distinct CDR3 sequences, less than 40% of them singletons. All donors comprised healthy Caucasians. Whole-study findings and limits: The degree of excess twin sharing was weaker in beta out-of-frame sequences.

This clonotype occurred a few times. What it binds is not known. Germline-derived CDR1 and CDR2 are LGHNA and YNFKEQ. Trimming took 5 bases from V and 0 from J; bases not matched to a gene: 7. This CDR3 region has 15 residues. The receptor comes from a newborn girl in good health. V usage is TRBV4-2 and J usage is TRBJ2-7, with 7 nucleotides matching TRBD1. Material for sequencing was cord blood. The CDR3 nucleotides read TGTGCCAGCAGCTCGGCCGGGACAGACTCCTACGAGCAGTACTTC. Translation gives CASSSAGTDSYEQYF.